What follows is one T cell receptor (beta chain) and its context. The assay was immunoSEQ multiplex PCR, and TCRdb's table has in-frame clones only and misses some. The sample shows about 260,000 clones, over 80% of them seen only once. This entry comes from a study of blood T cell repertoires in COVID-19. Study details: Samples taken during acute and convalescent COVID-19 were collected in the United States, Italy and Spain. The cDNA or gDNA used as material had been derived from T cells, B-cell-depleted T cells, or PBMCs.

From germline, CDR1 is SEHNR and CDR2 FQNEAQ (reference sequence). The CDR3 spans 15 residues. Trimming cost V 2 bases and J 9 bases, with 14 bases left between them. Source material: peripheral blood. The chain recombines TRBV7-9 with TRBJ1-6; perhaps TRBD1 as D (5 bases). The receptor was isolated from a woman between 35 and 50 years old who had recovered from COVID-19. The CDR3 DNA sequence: TGTGCCAGCAGCTTATTGCAGGGTTTGGGTTCACCCCTCCACTTT. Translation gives CASSLLQGLGSPLHF.